The text below deals with one T cell receptor beta chain. What this receptor recognizes is not known. A junction boundary mismatches the germline segment, possibly from a read error. Inclusive of the bounding cysteine and phenylalanine, the CDR3 is 16 residues long. Only CDR3 DNA remains: 48 bases, in frame from the first base. CDR1 and CDR2 (KGHSH, LQKENI) derive from the germline V gene. To demonstrate the VDJtools post-analysis software, TCR beta repertoires were profiled from the peripheral blood of about 13 young patients with multiple sclerosis. Multiple sclerosis patients were children and adolescents aged about 6 to 16 years. This specimen belongs to a study of post-analysis software for immune sequencing data (dated by TCRdb to 2013 to 2016). At the level of the whole study: Disease courses on record covered relapsing-remitting, secondary progressive and progressive-relapsing multiple sclerosis, though some patients had no subtype annotation. The patient repertoires were set against eleven to twelve previously published healthy control repertoires from donors whose ages ranged from roughly 6 to 26 years. A subset of samples was prepared in parallel using single-end sample barcoding, then pooled and co-amplified after Illumina adapter ligation.

Preparation of the library involved PCR. Sequencing was performed on an Illumina HiSeq 2500. To reduce PCR and sequencing biases, unique molecular identifiers were incorporated into the TCR beta cDNA libraries. Approximately 500,000 cDNA molecules were obtained for every 1 to 10 million input T cells, so each molecule roughly corresponded to one T cell. Patient libraries were prepared and sequenced with the same protocol used for the earlier healthy control dataset. Within a given batch, samples were prepared together, multiplexed and sequenced on the same HiSeq lane. The source study handled its data this way. MIGEC handled the raw barcoded reads, throwing out single-read molecular identifier groups before consensus assembly and CDR3 extraction. VDJtools was used for post-analysis of the clonotype tables, with diversity normalized by down-sampling every dataset to the smallest sample size. To correct batch-related cross-sample contamination, repertoire overlap clustering matched CDR3 amino acid sequences but not nucleotide sequences. The raw public data were reprocessed by TCRdb itself: fastp quality trimming at Q25, MiXCR clonotype calling, in-frame beta chains only. Rows are combined by CDR3 protein, so each entry shows the most common genes and DNA. TCRdb, not the original authors, processed these V and J calls. Here the sample has 180,000 or so distinct CDR3 sequences; roughly 28% occur a single time. Approximately 3.6% of the sample belongs to the ten largest clones.

Broad study findings and their caveats: Compared with controls, multiple sclerosis patients had significantly lower normalized Chao1 diversity, a finding suggesting substantial peripheral T-cell clonal expansion. Patients showed significantly higher frequencies than controls for several TRBV segments, among them TRBV5-6, TRBV5-1 and TRBV20-1. Direct clustering with F measure revealed strong co-clustering of samples prepared in the same batch, which led to a batch-effect correction. The multiple sclerosis patient group was slightly younger than the control group.

The rearrangement joined TRBV18 to TRBJ1-6; 9 nucleotides in the junction match TRBD1. The material sequenced was blood. The sequence came from a girl aged 2 to 17 with multiple sclerosis. The DNA sequence reads TGTGCCAGCTCCCTGGCGGCGGGACAGGGAAATTCACCCCCCCACTTT. It is translated as CASSLAAGQGNSPPHF.